A single sample gave rise to the 18 T cell receptor beta chains below, sequenced in a study of blood T cell repertoires in COVID-19. Measured with immunoSEQ multiplex PCR; TCRdb has only the in-frame clones, and not every one. The sample yields 120,000 to 150,000 clones, approximately 85% seen once. Sequenced: PBMCs or T cells enriched from blood (not recorded which). All receptors come from a woman aged 50 to 60 with acute COVID-19.

The V call is TRBV9, the J call TRBJ1-1, with 9 nucleotides matching TRBD1. The germline gives CDR1 SGDLS, CDR2 YYNGEE. V gave up 4 bases and J gave up 11 bases; unmatched junction bases: 6. The CDR3 runs to 12 residues. CDR3 nucleotide sequence: TGTGCCAGCAGCCCGGGACAGGGTGGTGCTTTCTTT. This codes for CASSPGQGGAFF.

This clone was recorded a few times. The chain couples TRBV19 to TRBJ2-2; 10 bases agree with TRBD1. The CDR3 consists of 16 residues. Unmatched junction bases numbered 8, after V lost 3 bases and J lost 7 bases. Germline V CDR1 and CDR2: LNHDA, SQIVND (reference sequence). CDR3 loop: CASSIWTGGFSGELFF. The CDR3 bases are TGTGCCAGTAGTATTTGGACAGGGGGGTTTAGCGGGGAGCTGTTTTTT. The entire variable domain, with the rest obtained from reference TRBV19 and TRBJ2-2, is as follows: DGGITQSPKYLFRKEGQNVTLSCEQNLNHDAMYWYRQDPGQGLRLIYYSQIVNDFQKGDIAEGYSVSREKKESFPLTVTSAQKNPTAFYLCASSIWTGGFSGELFFGEGSRLTVL.

V and J are TRBV9 and TRBJ1-2; no clear D gene. Looked up from germline, CDR1 is SGDLS and CDR2 is YYNGEE. V shed 0 bases and J shed 4 bases, with 10 bases lying between them. The CDR3 runs 14 residues. CDR3 sequence (DNA): TGTGCCAGCAGCGTAGCTCTGGCAGGCTATGGCTACACCTTC. Translating it yields CASSVALAGYGYTF.

The genes are TRBV27 and TRBJ2-3; D possibly corresponds to TRBD2 (6 bases). V shed 6 bases and J shed 3 bases, with 16 bases lying between them. Germline loops: CDR1 MNHEY, CDR2 SMNVEV (reference sequence). The CDR3 totals 15 residues. As DNA, the CDR3 is TGTGCCAGCAGCCGCCCCGGGAGTTTTACAGATACGCAGTATTTT. Its protein is CASSRPGSFTDTQYF.

This clone has more than one count but fewer than ten. The V and J genes are TRBV7-8 and TRBJ2-1; D is unresolved. Germline V gene data show CDR1 as SGHVS and CDR2 as FQNEAQ. The CDR3 spans 15 residues. V was clipped by 5 bases and J by 8 bases, with 19 bases between them. CDR3 DNA sequence: TGTGCCAGCAGCGTCACGGAGAACCTTGTCTATGAGCAGTTCTTC. Translation gives CASSVTENLVYEQFF.

This clone was counted a single time. The V call is TRBV5-1, the J call TRBJ2-1, with 7 bases lining up with TRBD2. The CDR3 contains 16 residues. V lost 1 base, J lost 3 bases, and 7 bases stayed unmatched. Germline CDR1 is SGHRS and CDR2 is YFSETQ. The CDR3: CASSLPIASGYNEQFF. The CDR3 nucleotides are TGCGCCAGCAGCTTGCCTATTGCTAGCGGCTACAATGAGCAGTTCTTC.

V usage is TRBV7-8 and J usage is TRBJ2-1; 9 bases are a match to TRBD2. There are 16 residues in the CDR3. After removal of 3 bases from V and 7 bases from J, the junction contained 10 bases not matched to a gene. The germline gives CDR1 SGHVS, CDR2 FQNEAQ. CDR3: CASSFEAGGQWNEQFF. In DNA, the CDR3 is TGTGCCAGCAGCTTTGAGGCGGGAGGGCAGTGGAATGAGCAGTTCTTC.

This chain uses TRBV11-2 with TRBJ2-2, with 8 bases lining up with TRBD2. The CDR3 spans 17 residues. Germline V gene data show CDR1 as SGHAT and CDR2 as FQNNGV. The V gene end was trimmed by 5 bases and the J gene end by 2 bases; junction bases not matched to a gene: 10. The CDR3, as DNA: TGTGCCAGCAGCCCCCGGGGGGGTGGGTCCAACACCGGGGAGCTGTTTTTT. Its protein is CASSPRGGGSNTGELFF.

The sample holds one count of this clone. The chain is built from TRBV24-1 and TRBJ2-3; TRBD1 matches at 8 bases. CDR1 is KGHDR, CDR2 SFDVKD, per germline. CDR3 length: 15 amino acids. Trimming removed 7 bases from V and 2 bases from J; junction bases left unmatched: 7. This CDR3 is CATSSAGGNTDTQYF. The CDR3 DNA follows: TGTGCCACCAGCTCAGCAGGGGGCAACACAGATACGCAGTATTTT.

The chain recombines TRBV10-3 with TRBJ1-4, with 10 bases identical to TRBD1. Germline CDR1 ENHRY, CDR2 SYGVKD. The CDR3 runs 15 residues. J was trimmed by 8 bases and V by 0 bases; bases with no gene match: 3. The CDR3 is CAISESTGGGEKLFF. Here the CDR3 DNA reads TGTGCCATCAGTGAGTCGACAGGGGGCGGCGAAAAACTGTTTTTT.

The chain recombines TRBV21-1 with TRBJ2-7; TRBD1, the D gene given by the table, was not confirmed from the DNA. TRBV21-1 is labeled a pseudogene. The CDR3 runs 15 residues. CDR3 sequence: CASSQWGSSSYEQYF. The DNA for the CDR3 is TGTGCCAGCAGCCAATGGGGCTCTAGCTCCTACGAGCAGTACTTC.

The chain recombines TRBV19 with TRBJ1-2, with 9 bases that match TRBD1. V shed 7 bases, J shed 0 bases, and the junction held 12 bases outside the gene matches. Germline lookup yields CDR1 LNHDA and CDR2 SQIVND (reference sequence). The CDR3 runs 17 residues. CDR3 in DNA: TGTGCCAGTACGGCACCTGCCCGGGACAGGGCTAACTATGGCTACACCTTC. Its translation: CASTAPARDRANYGYTF. The variable domain in full, completed from reference TRBV19 and TRBJ1-2, reads DGGITQSPKYLFRKEGQNVTLSCEQNLNHDAMYWYRQDPGQGLRLIYYSQIVNDFQKGDIAEGYSVSREKKESFPLTVTSAQKNPTAFYLCASTAPARDRANYGYTFGSGTRLTVV.

This clone appeared once. The gene calls are TRBV24-1 and TRBJ1-1; unclear D gene. Germline loops: CDR1 KGHDR, CDR2 SFDVKD. V was cut by 5 bases and J by 1 base, with 7 bases left in between. The CDR3 covers 13 residues. CDR3 loop: CATSVLPNTEAFF. For the CDR3, the DNA is TGTGCCACCAGTGTTCTACCGAACACTGAAGCTTTCTTT.

The chain uses TRBV7-3 and TRBJ2-3; perhaps TRBD2 as D (7 bases). Trimming cost V 5 bases and J 4 bases, with 16 bases left between them. Germline CDR1 and CDR2: SGHTA and FQGTGA. This CDR3 contains 15 residues. CDR3 in DNA: TGTGCCAGCAGCCAAGGGGGGGCGCTGGCAGATACGCAGTATTTT. Its translation is CASSQGGALADTQYF. The whole variable domain, filled in from reference TRBV7-3 and TRBJ2-3, reads GAGVSQTPSNKVTEKGKYVELRCDPISGHTALYWYRQSLGQGPEFLIYFQGTGAADDSGLPNDRFFAVRPEGSVSTLKIQRTERGDSAVYLCASSQGGALADTQYFGPGTRLTVL.

J is TRBJ2-5 and V is TRBV11-2, with TRBD1 as a possible D gene (5 bases). This CDR3 has 16 residues. CDR1 is SGHAT, CDR2 FQNNGV, per germline. V lost 7 bases and J lost 5, with 23 bases in between. CDR3 bases: TGTGCCAGCACCCCGTTGGGGCAGCACTTTGACGAGACCCAGTACTTC. Residues: CASTPLGQHFDETQYF.

This chain links TRBV19 with TRBJ1-6; D not certain. The CDR3 loop spans 13 amino acids. The V gene's germline CDR1 is LNHDA and CDR2 SQIVND (reference sequence). Between the trimmed V and J ends, which lost 9 bases and 7 bases, there was a span of 13 bases. The CDR3 sequence: CASRVDSNSPLHF. As DNA, the CDR3 is TGTGCCAGCCGCGTGGACTCCAATTCACCCCTCCACTTT.

DNA for the CDR3: TGTGCCAGCAGCTTAGGTACAGGACAGGGGGCGTCCGGCTACACCTTC. Translation: CASSLGTGQGASGYTF. The chain has TRBV7-2 and TRBJ1-2; the match to TRBD1 covers 11 bases. CDR3 size: 16 residues. The germline CDR1 and CDR2 sequences are SGHTA and FQGNSA. The J segment lost 8 bases and the V segment lost 1 base, leaving 9 bases of the junction unmatched. Full variable domain (missing parts from reference TRBV7-2 and TRBJ1-2): GAGVSQSPSNKVTEKGKDVELRCDPISGHTALYWYRQSLGQGLEFLIYFQGNSAPDKSGLPSDRFSAERTGGSVSTLTIQRTQQEDSAVYLCASSLGTGQGASGYTFGSGTRLTVV.

The J gene is TRBJ2-7, the V gene TRBV4-2; TRBD2 matches at 7 bases. This CDR3 is 17 amino acids long. V was clipped by 2 bases and J by 3 bases; unmatched bases: 13. Germline lookup yields CDR1 LGHNA and CDR2 YNFKEQ. This CDR3 reads CASSQQYTSLADYEQYF. DNA for the CDR3: TGTGCCAGCAGCCAACAATACACCTCCCTAGCGGACTACGAGCAGTACTTC.